The clone carrying this T cell receptor beta chain was observed a few times. The antigen is not known. The authors isolated CD4+ T cells after about eleven days of culture. This CDR3 region has 13 residues. V was pared by 7 bases and J by 8 bases, with 6 bases of the junction left unmatched. Germline V CDR1 and CDR2: SGHDT, YYEEEE. Assay: immunoSEQ multiplex PCR; the TCRdb copy retains only in-frame clones and omits some. Among roughly 40,000 clones listed, 65% to 70% were seen once. The source of the sample is a study of vaccination effects on CD4 cells after COVID-19. In the study overall: It was with approximately 9.6 IU/ml IL-2 and around 10 ug/ml peptides that two million PBMC per well were cultured.

This sequence was found in a human donor who received a COVID-19 vaccine. The J gene is TRBJ1-6, the V gene TRBV5-6; 7 bases map to TRBD1. Specimen: CD4+ T cells from PBMCs cultured without peptide, collected before COVID-19 vaccination. CDR3 DNA: TGTGCCAGCGAGGACAGGTGGGATTCACCCCTCCACTTT. It codes for CASEDRWDSPLHF.